A selection of T cell receptor beta chains follows, all from one sample in a study of T-cell reconstitution after alpha-beta-depleted transplantation in children. TCRdb independently ran MiXCR on the PCR reads; one entry per CDR3 protein. The profile shows approximately 93,000 distinct CDR3 sequences, approximately 9.2% of them singletons. Here the sequenced sample was PBMCs from the stem cell graft donor, taken from the stem cell graft. The receptors shown here come from a human donor who donated a stem cell graft to a child with congenital amegakaryocytic thrombocytopenia. Both conserved end residues are part of each CDR3. Fields, in order: D gene, clone size, J gene, V gene, CDR3 protein, CDR3 DNA. A D gene is named only where the DNA matches it firmly. Not every row has a clone size; where given, it reads once, few, many or a size class.

d_call: TRBD1; clone_size: many; j_call: TRBJ1-2; v_call: TRBV10-3; cdr3_aa: CAMGQMGHGYTF; cdr3_nt: TGTGCCATGGGACAGATGGGCCATGGCTACACCTTC
d_call: TRBD2; clone_size: -; j_call: TRBJ2-1; v_call: TRBV10-3; cdr3_aa: CAIKGLGGGDEQFF; cdr3_nt: TGTGCCATCAAGGGACTGGGGGGGGGGGATGAGCAGTTCTTC
d_call: -; clone_size: many; j_call: TRBJ2-7; v_call: TRBV3-1; cdr3_aa: CASSPVGASFGQYF; cdr3_nt: TGTGCCAGCAGCCCCGTTGGGGCTTCCTTCGGGCAGTACTTC
d_call: -; clone_size: medium-sized; j_call: TRBJ2-7; v_call: TRBV20-1; cdr3_aa: CSAYSSYEQYF; cdr3_nt: TGCAGTGCTTATTCCTCCTACGAGCAGTACTTC
d_call: TRBD1; clone_size: many; j_call: TRBJ1-5; v_call: TRBV24-1; cdr3_aa: CATSDPGTDNQPQHF; cdr3_nt: TGTGCCACCAGTGACCCCGGGACAGACAATCAGCCCCAGCATTTT
d_call: TRBD1; clone_size: many; j_call: TRBJ1-1; v_call: TRBV28; cdr3_aa: CASSRHRGEAFF; cdr3_nt: TGTGCCAGCAGTAGACACAGGGGGGAAGCTTTCTTT
d_call: TRBD1; clone_size: many; j_call: TRBJ2-7; v_call: TRBV7-2; cdr3_aa: CASSPIDRDYEQYF; cdr3_nt: TGTGCCAGCAGCCCGATCGACAGGGACTACGAGCAGTACTTC
d_call: -; clone_size: many; j_call: TRBJ2-2; v_call: TRBV2; cdr3_aa: CASSGMPGSGELFF; cdr3_nt: TGTGCCAGCAGTGGGATGCCAGGGTCCGGGGAGCTGTTTTTT
d_call: -; clone_size: few; j_call: TRBJ2-2; v_call: TRBV27; cdr3_aa: CASSLQGFGELFF; cdr3_nt: TGTGCCAGCAGTTTGCAGGGGTTCGGGGAGCTGTTTTTT
d_call: TRBD1; clone_size: -; j_call: TRBJ1-4; v_call: TRBV12-3/TRBV12-4; cdr3_aa: CASATTGVSEKLFF; cdr3_nt: TGTGCCAGCGCGACGACAGGGGTCTCTGAAAAACTGTTTTTT
d_call: TRBD2; clone_size: many; j_call: TRBJ2-5; v_call: TRBV9; cdr3_aa: CASSVGWTSEQETQYF; cdr3_nt: TGTGCCAGCAGCGTAGGTTGGACTAGCGAACAAGAGACCCAGTACTTC
d_call: TRBD1; clone_size: many; j_call: TRBJ1-5; v_call: TRBV20-1; cdr3_aa: CSAPRDRDTYSNQPQHF; cdr3_nt: TGCAGTGCTCCCCGGGACAGGGATACCTATAGCAATCAGCCCCAGCATTTT
d_call: TRBD1; clone_size: many; j_call: TRBJ1-1; v_call: TRBV5-1; cdr3_aa: CASSSGQGMNTEAFF; cdr3_nt: TGCGCCAGCAGCTCGGGACAGGGGATGAACACTGAAGCTTTCTTT
d_call: -; clone_size: many; j_call: TRBJ1-2; v_call: TRBV4-1; cdr3_aa: CASSQDQTGLLYGYTF; cdr3_nt: TGCGCCAGCAGCCAAGATCAGACGGGGCTTCTCTATGGCTACACCTTC
d_call: TRBD1; clone_size: many; j_call: TRBJ2-7; v_call: TRBV5-1; cdr3_aa: CASSPATGGHYEQYF; cdr3_nt: TGCGCCAGCAGCCCTGCGACAGGGGGACACTACGAGCAGTACTTC
d_call: -; clone_size: many; j_call: TRBJ2-1; v_call: TRBV20-1; cdr3_aa: CSVGTEYNEQFF; cdr3_nt: TGCAGTGTTGGGACCGAATACAATGAGCAGTTCTTC
d_call: -; clone_size: many; j_call: TRBJ1-5; v_call: TRBV4-2; cdr3_aa: CASSRGQSNQPQHF; cdr3_nt: TGTGCCAGCAGCCGAGGACAGAGCAATCAGCCCCAGCATTTT
d_call: -; clone_size: medium-sized; j_call: TRBJ2-5; v_call: TRBV5-1; cdr3_aa: CASSLGPQGGETQYF; cdr3_nt: TGCGCCAGCAGCTTGGGCCCTCAGGGTGGTGAGACCCAGTACTTC
d_call: -; clone_size: many; j_call: TRBJ2-2; v_call: TRBV12-3/TRBV12-4; cdr3_aa: CASSLVGGGSNTGELFF; cdr3_nt: TGTGCCAGCAGTTTAGTCGGTGGGGGCAGCAACACCGGGGAGCTGTTTTTT
d_call: -; clone_size: many; j_call: TRBJ1-5; v_call: TRBV20-1; cdr3_aa: CSASRGNQPQHF; cdr3_nt: TGCAGTGCTAGTAGGGGTAATCAGCCCCAGCATTTT
d_call: TRBD1; clone_size: many; j_call: TRBJ1-6; v_call: TRBV20-1; cdr3_aa: CSAGTPDRGGGPLHF; cdr3_nt: TGCAGTGCTGGAACTCCGGACAGGGGAGGAGGACCCCTCCACTTT
d_call: -; clone_size: many; j_call: TRBJ2-1; v_call: TRBV5-1; cdr3_aa: CASNSGSSYNEQFF; cdr3_nt: TGCGCCAGCAACTCTGGGAGCTCCTACAATGAGCAGTTCTTC
d_call: -; clone_size: many; j_call: TRBJ2-5; v_call: TRBV5-8; cdr3_aa: CASSLGSSTSQETQYF; cdr3_nt: TGTGCCAGCAGCTTAGGCTCCTCAACCTCCCAAGAGACCCAGTACTTC
d_call: -; clone_size: many; j_call: TRBJ2-3; v_call: TRBV5-1; cdr3_aa: CASKIRDTQYF; cdr3_nt: TGCGCCAGCAAAATCAGAGATACGCAGTATTTT
d_call: -; clone_size: many; j_call: TRBJ2-6; v_call: TRBV3-1; cdr3_aa: CASSQEVGGSGANVLTF; cdr3_nt: TGTGCCAGCAGCCAAGAAGTAGGGGGCTCTGGGGCCAACGTCCTGACTTTC
d_call: TRBD2; clone_size: many; j_call: TRBJ2-1; v_call: TRBV4-3; cdr3_aa: CASSQASLGGDEQFF; cdr3_nt: TGCGCCAGCAGCCAAGCTTCCCTTGGGGGGGATGAGCAGTTCTTC
d_call: TRBD2; clone_size: many; j_call: TRBJ2-3; v_call: TRBV6-2/TRBV6-3; cdr3_aa: CASSLRETDTQYF; cdr3_nt: TGTGCCAGCAGCCTGCGGGAGACAGATACGCAGTATTTT
d_call: -; clone_size: many; j_call: TRBJ2-5; v_call: TRBV10-3; cdr3_aa: CAIRAGLGETQYF; cdr3_nt: TGTGCCATCAGGGCGGGACTTGGAGAGACCCAGTACTTC
d_call: TRBD2; clone_size: many; j_call: TRBJ2-3; v_call: TRBV10-3; cdr3_aa: CATQREADTDTQYF; cdr3_nt: TGTGCCACTCAGCGGGAGGCTGACACAGATACGCAGTATTTT
d_call: -; clone_size: many; j_call: TRBJ1-4; v_call: TRBV20-1; cdr3_aa: CSARDLKGSAATNEKLFF; cdr3_nt: TGCAGTGCTAGAGACCTTAAGGGATCTGCTGCAACTAATGAAAAACTGTTTTTT
d_call: -; clone_size: -; j_call: TRBJ1-2; v_call: TRBV5-5; cdr3_aa: CASSLGTRYGYTF; cdr3_nt: TGTGCCAGCAGCTTGGGAACTCGGTATGGCTACACCTTC
d_call: -; clone_size: many; j_call: TRBJ2-2; v_call: TRBV20-1; cdr3_aa: CSARADGVTGELFF; cdr3_nt: TGCAGTGCTAGAGCGGACGGGGTCACCGGGGAGCTGTTTTTT
d_call: -; clone_size: many; j_call: TRBJ2-6; v_call: TRBV5-1; cdr3_aa: CASSARSGANVLTF; cdr3_nt: TGCGCCAGCAGCGCACGCTCTGGGGCCAACGTCCTGACTTTC
d_call: -; clone_size: many; j_call: TRBJ2-1; v_call: TRBV12-3/TRBV12-4; cdr3_aa: CASSLEAGINEQFF; cdr3_nt: TGTGCCAGCAGTTTAGAAGCGGGTATCAATGAGCAGTTCTTC
d_call: -; clone_size: many; j_call: TRBJ2-6; v_call: TRBV5-1; cdr3_aa: CASSFDRILSGANVLTF; cdr3_nt: TGCGCCAGCAGTTTTGACAGAATCCTCTCTGGGGCCAACGTCCTGACTTTC
d_call: -; clone_size: many; j_call: TRBJ2-7; v_call: TRBV6-5; cdr3_aa: CASSYGGRGGQKQYF; cdr3_nt: TGTGCCAGCAGTTACGGCGGCAGGGGAGGCCAAAAGCAGTACTTC